This TCR beta chain stems from a study of blood T cell repertoires in COVID-19 (TCRdb year 2020). At the level of the whole study: Samples covering the acute and convalescent phases of COVID-19 were provided by collaborators in the United States, Italy and Spain. The material from the prospective study consisted of cDNA or gDNA derived from T cells, B-cell-depleted T cells, or PBMCs. Subjects who had been exposed to COVID-19, were actively infected with it, or had recovered from it provided the deeply sampled blood TCRbeta repertoires that made up the dataset. The repertoires were made available in a free public database intended to serve as a resource for research on the immune response to SARS-CoV-2. Samples were obtained from the ongoing ImmuneRACE study (first 160 participants) and from 1,000 to 1,500 subjects provided by 6 global collaborators. Sample metadata almost always included a de-identified subject ID, COVID-19 status, age in years and sex. Where HLA class I and class II types were available, the types were taken from metadata supplied by the sample provider, not from assay-based typing.

Comment on this clone: Its specific antigen is unknown. No quality values exist for individual bases; no much larger clone is one base distant.

Samples from volunteer blood donors who had recovered from COVID-19 were contributed by a second Seattle source. Each collaborating institution followed its own protocols to collect whole blood in K2EDTA tubes. For TCRbeta analysis, collaborators shipped samples as frozen whole blood, isolated PBMCs, or DNA extracted from either of those sample types. TCRbeta CDR3 regions were amplified from genomic DNA by means of the immunoSEQ Assay, a bias-controlled multiplex PCR. Per the original workflow: Nucleated cell counts per sample were estimated from amplification of reference gene primers within the assay. To quantify the absolute abundance of each unique TCRbeta CDR3 rearrangement, sequence reads were collapsed and filtered. For each sample, productive Simpson clonality was calculated as the square root of Simpson's diversity index across productive rearrangements. Imported from immuneACCESS, the table was reduced by TCRdb to in-frame sequences with V and J called. These copies leave out some clones; in studies compared against another copy, an unresolved V gene accounts for under half, and the cause of the remainder is not known. The V and J calls and clone size are taken from that table; D and trimming were inferred from the DNA. This sample holds about 240,000 clones; roughly 86% were observed only once. Of the sample, more than 2.5% is held by the ten largest clones.

Including the terminal cysteine and phenylalanine, the CDR3 comprises 15 residues. The CDR3 DNA has 45 bases and is translated from base 1. The germline V gene encodes CDR1 SGHDT and CDR2 YYEEEE. Germline trimming amounts to 3 bases on V and 5 bases on J, with 9 as the count of junction bases outside the gene matches. The paper as a whole reports these results and caveats: How much clinical and demographic metadata was included differed by source and by participant, and the metadata was provided uncurated.

This chain is built from TRBV5-6 and TRBJ2-7, and 9 junctional nucleotides match TRBD1. The TCR comes from a woman aged 25-40 years who had recovered from COVID-19. Sequenced: peripheral blood. CDR3 loop: CASSSLQGAVHEQYF. The DNA sequence follows: TGTGCCAGCAGCTCGTTACAGGGGGCAGTCCACGAGCAGTACTTC.